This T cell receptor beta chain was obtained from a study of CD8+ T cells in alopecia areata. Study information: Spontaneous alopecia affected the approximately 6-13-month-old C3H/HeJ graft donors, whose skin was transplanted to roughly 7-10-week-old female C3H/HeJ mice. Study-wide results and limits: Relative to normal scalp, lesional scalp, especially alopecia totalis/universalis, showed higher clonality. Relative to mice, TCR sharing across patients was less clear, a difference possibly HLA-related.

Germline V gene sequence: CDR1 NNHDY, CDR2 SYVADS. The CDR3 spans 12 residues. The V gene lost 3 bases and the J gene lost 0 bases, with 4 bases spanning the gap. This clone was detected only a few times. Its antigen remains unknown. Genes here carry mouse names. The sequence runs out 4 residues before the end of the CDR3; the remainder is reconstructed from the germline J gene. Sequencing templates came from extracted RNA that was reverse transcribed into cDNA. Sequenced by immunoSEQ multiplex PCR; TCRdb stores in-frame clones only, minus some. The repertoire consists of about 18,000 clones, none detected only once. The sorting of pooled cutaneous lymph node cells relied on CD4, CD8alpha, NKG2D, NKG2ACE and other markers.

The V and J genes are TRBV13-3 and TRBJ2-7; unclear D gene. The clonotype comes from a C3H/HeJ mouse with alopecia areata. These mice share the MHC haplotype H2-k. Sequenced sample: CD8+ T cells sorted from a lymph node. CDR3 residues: CASSASSYEQYF. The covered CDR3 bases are TGTGCCAGCAGTGCAAGCTCCTAT.